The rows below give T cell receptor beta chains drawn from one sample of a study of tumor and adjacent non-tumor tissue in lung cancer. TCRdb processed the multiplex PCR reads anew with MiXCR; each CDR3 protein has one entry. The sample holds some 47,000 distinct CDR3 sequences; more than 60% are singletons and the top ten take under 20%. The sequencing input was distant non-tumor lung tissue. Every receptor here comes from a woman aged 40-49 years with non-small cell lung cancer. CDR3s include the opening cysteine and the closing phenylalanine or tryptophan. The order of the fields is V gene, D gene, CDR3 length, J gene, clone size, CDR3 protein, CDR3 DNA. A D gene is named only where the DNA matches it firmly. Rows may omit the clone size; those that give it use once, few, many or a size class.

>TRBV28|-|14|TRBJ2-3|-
CASSGVPREDTQYF
TGTGCCAGCTCAGGGGTTCCGCGGGAAGATACACAGTATTTT
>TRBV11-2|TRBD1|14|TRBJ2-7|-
CTSSVWTGPYEQYF
TGTACCAGCAGCGTATGGACAGGGCCCTACGAGCAGTACTTT
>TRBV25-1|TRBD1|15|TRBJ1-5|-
CASSGPQGASQPQHF
TGTGCCAGCAGTGGACCACAGGGGGCTTCTCAGCCCCAGCATTTT
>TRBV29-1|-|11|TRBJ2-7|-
CSIVGVYEQYF
TGCAGCATTGTGGGGGTCTACGAGCAGTACTTC
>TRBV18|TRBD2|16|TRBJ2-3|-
CASSLTSAAPPDTQYF
TGTGCCAGCTCCCTAACTAGCGCCGCGCCCCCAGATACGCAGTATTTT
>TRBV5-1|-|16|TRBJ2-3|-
CASSFSPQGPTDAQYF
TGCGCCAGCAGTTTTTCCCCCCAGGGCCCCACAGATGCGCAGTATTTT
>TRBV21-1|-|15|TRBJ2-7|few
CASSNYTGTAYEQYF
TGTGCCAGCAGCAATTATACAGGGACCGCCTACGAGCAGTACTTC
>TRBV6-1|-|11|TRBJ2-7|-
CASTGAYKQYF
TGTGCCAGCACAGGAGCCTACAAGCAGTACTTC
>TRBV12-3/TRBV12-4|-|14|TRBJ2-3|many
CASLPGASTDTQYF
TGTGCCAGCCTTCCGGGGGCGAGCACAGATACGCAGTATTTT
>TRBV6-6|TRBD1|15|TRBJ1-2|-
CASSPRDRVTDGYAF
TGTGCCAGCAGCCCCAGGGACAGGGTCACCGATGGCTACGCCTTC
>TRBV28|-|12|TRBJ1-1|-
CASKIRFTEAFF
TGTGCCAGCAAGATCAGGTTCACTGAAGCTTTCTTT